These T cell receptor beta chains were read from a single sample in a study of blood T cell repertoires in COVID-19. Only in-frame clones appear in the TCRdb table, and some are missing; sequencing was by immunoSEQ multiplex PCR. The sample lists approximately 99,000 clones; around 81% were seen once. Specimen: peripheral blood. These receptors originate from an older woman with acute or convalescent COVID-19. CDR3s include the opening cysteine and the closing phenylalanine or tryptophan. The order of the fields is clone size, J gene, V gene, D gene, CDR3 protein, CDR3 DNA. The D gene is left open where the match is weak. Only some rows state a clone size, as once, few, many or a class for expanded clones.

NA,TRBJ2-2,TRBV5-6,TRBD1,CASSLGQGYTGELFF,TGTGCCAGCAGCTTGGGACAGGGATACACCGGGGAGCTGTTTTTT
NA,TRBJ1-1,TRBV9,TRBD1,CASSSGPGTVNTEAFF,TGTGCCAGCAGCTCCGGCCCCGGGACAGTGAACACTGAAGCTTTCTTT
NA,TRBJ1-5,TRBV15,NA,CATSRVRGTNQPQHF,TGTGCCACCAGCAGAGTTCGGGGTACGAATCAGCCCCAGCATTTT
NA,TRBJ1-6,TRBV6-5,NA,CASSRSGISLHF,TGTGCCAGCAGTAGGTCAGGGATCTCCCTCCACTTT
NA,TRBJ1-1,TRBV3-1/TRBV3-2,NA,CASSQARQTMNTEAFF,TGTGCCAGCAGCCAAGCCCGACAGACAATGAACACTGAAGCTTTCTTT
NA,TRBJ1-6,TRBV19,NA,CASSDTLDSPLHF,TGTGCCAGTAGCGACACCTTGGATTCACCCCTCCACTTT
NA,TRBJ1-2,TRBV10-2,NA,CASSEAGVGYTF,TGCGCCAGCAGTGAGGCAGGGGTCGGCTACACCTTC
NA,TRBJ1-2,TRBV15,NA,CATSAKTEPNYGYTF,TGTGCCACCAGCGCTAAGACAGAACCTAACTATGGCTACACCTTC
NA,TRBJ1-1,TRBV10-2,TRBD1,CASSVGRQGQNTEAFF,TGCGCCAGCAGTGTTGGGAGACAGGGGCAGAACACTGAAGCTTTCTTT
NA,TRBJ1-3,TRBV15,NA,CATSREVGLGGTIYF,TGTGCCACCAGCAGAGAGGTGGGACTGGGTGGCACCATATATTTT
NA,TRBJ1-5,TRBV6-2/TRBV6-3,TRBD1,CASSYYTGDNQPQHF,TGTGCCAGCAGTTATTATACAGGGGACAATCAGCCCCAGCATTTT
NA,TRBJ1-1,TRBV18,NA,CASSPLEGAEAFF,TGTGCCAGCTCACCGTTGGAAGGGGCTGAAGCTTTCTTT
NA,TRBJ1-1,TRBV6-5,TRBD1,CASREDRGNTEAFF,TGTGCCAGCAGGGAGGACAGGGGCAACACTGAAGCTTTCTTT
NA,TRBJ1-2,TRBV6-4,NA,CASSDPPGRISNYGYTF,TGTGCCAGCAGTGACCCCCCCGGGAGGATCTCTAACTATGGCTACACCTTC
NA,TRBJ1-6,TRBV9,NA,CASSRRGQNNSPLHF,TGTGCCAGCAGCAGGCGGGGCCAGAATAATTCACCCCTCCACTTT
once,TRBJ1-1,TRBV19,NA,CASSRGGNTEAFF,TGTGCCAGTAGTAGAGGGGGGAACACTGAAGCTTTCTTT
NA,TRBJ2-3,TRBV7-9,TRBD1,CASSLGQRASDTQYF,TGTGCCAGCAGCTTGGGACAGAGGGCGTCAGATACGCAGTATTTT
NA,TRBJ2-2,TRBV10-3,NA,CAISDPGSSNTGELFF,TGTGCCATCAGTGACCCCGGGAGCTCAAACACCGGGGAGCTGTTTTTT
NA,TRBJ2-7,TRBV6-5,NA,CASSPTYEQYF,TGTGCCAGCAGCCCCACCTACGAGCAGTACTTC
NA,TRBJ1-2,TRBV3-1/TRBV3-2,NA,CASSQSLTANYGYTF,TGTGCCAGCAGCCAAAGCCTTACCGCTAACTATGGCTACACCTTC
NA,TRBJ1-1,TRBV7-2,TRBD1,CALRGGRTEAFF,TGTGCTCTTAGAGGGGGCAGGACTGAAGCTTTCTTT
NA,TRBJ2-1,TRBV28,TRBD2,CASSYSGRISGNEQFF,TGTGCCAGCAGCTATAGCGGGAGAATTTCTGGTAATGAGCAGTTCTTC
NA,TRBJ2-1,TRBV19,TRBD2,CASSGGLASHEQFF,TGTGCCAGTAGTGGGGGACTAGCTTCCCATGAGCAGTTCTTC
NA,TRBJ2-2,TRBV10-2,NA,CASSETSPNTGELFF,TGCGCCAGCAGTGAAACATCTCCGAACACCGGGGAGCTGTTTTTT
NA,TRBJ2-7,TRBV9,NA,CASSVGLASNYEQYF,TGTGCCAGCAGCGTAGGGCTAGCGTCCAACTACGAGCAGTACTTC
NA,TRBJ1-2,TRBV4-1,NA,CASKRTAAYDYGYTF,TGCGCCAGCAAGAGGACAGCCGCGTATGACTATGGCTACACCTTC
NA,TRBJ2-7,TRBV11-3,NA,CASSSAYRGEQYF,TGTGCCAGCAGCTCGGCGTATCGCGGCGAGCAGTACTTC
NA,TRBJ1-6,TRBV3-1/TRBV3-2,NA,CASSQFHREGSPLHF,TGTGCCAGCAGCCAATTCCACAGGGAAGGTTCACCCCTCCACTTT